This T cell receptor (beta chain) was sequenced for a study of T cells in Graves' hyperthyroidism and ophthalmopathy. The study, taken as a whole, reports: Ophthalmopathy prediction by the model preceded onset by a median about 6 months.

With respect to this clonotype: Its cognate antigen is unknown.

This CDR3 contains 15 residues. Germline CDR1 WSHSY, CDR2 SAAADI. The V gene end was trimmed by 2 bases and the J gene end by 4 bases; junction bases not matched to a gene: 3. The TCR beta CDR3 regions underwent amplification using RNA transcripts as the source. HTBI primers were used for first-round RT-PCR of the TCR CDR3. Each CDR3 protein is one row after TCRdb ran MiXCR on the multiplex PCR reads. The sample shows 300,000 to 400,000 distinct CDR3 sequences, 18% of them seen only once. Hyperthyroidism had been newly diagnosed in patients aged 18 to 65, and its duration was under 2 months. Exclusion criteria comprised uncontrolled infection, other autoimmune disease, pregnancy or lactation.

V usage is TRBV10-2 and J usage is TRBJ1-2, with 11 bases identical to TRBD1. The receptor was derived from a woman in her fifties or sixties with Graves' hyperthyroidism. Material: blood. DNA for the CDR3: TGCGCCAGCAGTGAGCCGGGACAGGGGGTCTATGGCTACACCTTC. Encoded protein: CASSEPGQGVYGYTF.